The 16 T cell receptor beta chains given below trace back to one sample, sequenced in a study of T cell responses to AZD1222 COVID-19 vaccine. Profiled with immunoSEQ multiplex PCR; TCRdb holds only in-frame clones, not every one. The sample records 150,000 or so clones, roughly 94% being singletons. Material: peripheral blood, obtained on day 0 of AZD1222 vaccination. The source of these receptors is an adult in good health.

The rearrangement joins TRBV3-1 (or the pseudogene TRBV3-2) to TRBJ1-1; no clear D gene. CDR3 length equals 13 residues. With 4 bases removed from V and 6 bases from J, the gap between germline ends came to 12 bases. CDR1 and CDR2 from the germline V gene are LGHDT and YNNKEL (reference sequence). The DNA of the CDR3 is TGTGCCAGCAGCCTGACCTTTGGGGCTGAAGCTTTCTTT. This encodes CASSLTFGAEAFF.

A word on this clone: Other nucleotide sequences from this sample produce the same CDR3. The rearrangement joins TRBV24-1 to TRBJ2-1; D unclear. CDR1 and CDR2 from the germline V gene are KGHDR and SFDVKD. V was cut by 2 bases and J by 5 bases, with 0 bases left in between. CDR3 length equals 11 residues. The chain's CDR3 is CATSDYNEQFF. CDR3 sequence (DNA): TGTGCCACCAGTGATTACAATGAGCAGTTCTTC.

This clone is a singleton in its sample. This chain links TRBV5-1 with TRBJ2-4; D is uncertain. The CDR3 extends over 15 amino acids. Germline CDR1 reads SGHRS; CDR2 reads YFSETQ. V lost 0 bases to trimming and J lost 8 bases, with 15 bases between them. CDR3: CASSLESARKDIQYF. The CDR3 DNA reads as TGCGCCAGCAGCTTGGAATCTGCTAGAAAGGACATTCAGTACTTC.

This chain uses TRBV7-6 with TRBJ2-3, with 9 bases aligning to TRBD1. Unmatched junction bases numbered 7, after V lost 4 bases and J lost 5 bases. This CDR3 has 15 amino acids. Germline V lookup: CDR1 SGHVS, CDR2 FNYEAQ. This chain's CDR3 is CASSSTGGEVDTQYF. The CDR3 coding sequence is TGTGCCAGCAGCTCGACAGGGGGAGAAGTAGATACGCAGTATTTT. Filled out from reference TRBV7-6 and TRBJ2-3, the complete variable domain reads GAGVSQSPRYKVTKRGQDVALRCDPISGHVSLYWYRQALGQGPEFLTYFNYEAQQDKSGLPNDRFSAERPEGSISTLTIQRTEQRDSAMYRCASSSTGGEVDTQYFGPGTRLTVL.

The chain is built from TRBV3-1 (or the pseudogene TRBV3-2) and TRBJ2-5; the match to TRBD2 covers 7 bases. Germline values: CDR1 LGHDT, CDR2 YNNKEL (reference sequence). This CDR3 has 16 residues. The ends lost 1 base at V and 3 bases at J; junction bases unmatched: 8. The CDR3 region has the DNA TGTGCCAGCAGCCAAGGGACCATAAGCGGGAAAGAGACCCAGTACTTC. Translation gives CASSQGTISGKETQYF.

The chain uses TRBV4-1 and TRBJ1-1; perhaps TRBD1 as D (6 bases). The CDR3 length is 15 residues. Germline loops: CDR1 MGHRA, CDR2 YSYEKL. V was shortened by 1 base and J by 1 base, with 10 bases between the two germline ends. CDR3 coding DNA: TGCGCCAGCAGCCAAGGCGACAGGTCGAACACTGAAGCTTTCTTT. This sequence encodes CASSQGDRSNTEAFF.

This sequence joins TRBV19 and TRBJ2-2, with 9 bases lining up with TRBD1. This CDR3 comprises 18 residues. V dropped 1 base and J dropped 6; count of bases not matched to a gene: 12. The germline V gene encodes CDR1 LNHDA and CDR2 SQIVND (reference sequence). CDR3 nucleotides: TGTGCCAGTAGTATAGCTCAGTCGGGACAGGGTTTCGCCGGGGAGCTGTTTTTT. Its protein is CASSIAQSGQGFAGELFF.

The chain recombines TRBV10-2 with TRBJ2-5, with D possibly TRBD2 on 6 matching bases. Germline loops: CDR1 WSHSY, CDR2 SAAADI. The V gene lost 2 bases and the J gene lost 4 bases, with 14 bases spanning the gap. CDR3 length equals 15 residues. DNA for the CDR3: TGCGCCAGCAGTGAGCGGTACAGCGGGTTAGAGACCCAGTACTTC. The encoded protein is CASSERYSGLETQYF.

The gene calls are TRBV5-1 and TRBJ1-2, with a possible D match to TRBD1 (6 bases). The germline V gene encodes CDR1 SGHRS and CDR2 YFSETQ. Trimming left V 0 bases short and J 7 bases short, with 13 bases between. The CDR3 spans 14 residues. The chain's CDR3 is CASSLEVAGAGYTF. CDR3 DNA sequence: TGCGCCAGCAGCTTGGAAGTGGCAGGGGCTGGCTACACCTTC. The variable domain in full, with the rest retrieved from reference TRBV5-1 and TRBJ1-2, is KAGVTQTPRYLIKTRGQQVTLSCSPISGHRSVSWYQQTPGQGLQFLFEYFSETQRNKGNFPGRFSGRQFSNSRSEMNVSTLELGDSALYLCASSLEVAGAGYTFGSGTRLTVV.

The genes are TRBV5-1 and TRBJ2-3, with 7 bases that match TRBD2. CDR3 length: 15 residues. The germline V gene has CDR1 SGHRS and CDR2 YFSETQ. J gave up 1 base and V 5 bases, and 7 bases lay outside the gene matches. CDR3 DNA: TGCGCCAGCAGTTACAGCGGGGACCGCACAGATACGCAGTATTTT. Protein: CASSYSGDRTDTQYF. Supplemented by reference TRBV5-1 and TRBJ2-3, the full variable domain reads KAGVTQTPRYLIKTRGQQVTLSCSPISGHRSVSWYQQTPGQGLQFLFEYFSETQRNKGNFPGRFSGRQFSNSRSEMNVSTLELGDSALYLCASSYSGDRTDTQYFGPGTRLTVL.

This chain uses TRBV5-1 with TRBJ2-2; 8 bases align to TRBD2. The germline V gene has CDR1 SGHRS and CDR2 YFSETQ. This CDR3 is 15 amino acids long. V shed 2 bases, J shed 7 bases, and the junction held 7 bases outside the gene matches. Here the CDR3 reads CASSLGSGSGGELFF. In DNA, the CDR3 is TGCGCCAGCAGCTTAGGGAGCGGGAGCGGCGGGGAGCTGTTTTTT.

CDR3 nucleotide sequence: TGTGCCAGCAGCTTGGCCGGCACCCTAATGAACACTGAAGCTTTCTTT. Residues: CASSLAGTLMNTEAFF. The V call is TRBV5-6, the J call TRBJ1-1; D is uncertain. Germline V gives CDR1 SGHDT, CDR2 YYEEEE. Trimming took 0 bases from V and 0 from J, leaving 12 bases between them. The CDR3 runs 16 residues. The entire variable domain, with the rest obtained from reference TRBV5-6 and TRBJ1-1, is as follows: DAGVTQSPTHLIKTRGQQVTLRCSPKSGHDTVSWYQQALGQGPQFIFQYYEEEERQRGNFPDRFSGHQFPNYSSELNVNALLLGDSALYLCASSLAGTLMNTEAFFGQGTRLTVV.

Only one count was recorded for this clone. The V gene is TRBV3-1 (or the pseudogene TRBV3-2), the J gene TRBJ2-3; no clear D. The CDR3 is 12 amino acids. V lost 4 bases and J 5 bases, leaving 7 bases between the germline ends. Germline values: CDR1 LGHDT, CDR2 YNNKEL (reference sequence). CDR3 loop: CASSLVEDTQYF. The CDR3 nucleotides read TGTGCCAGCAGCCTGGTTGAAGATACGCAGTATTTT.

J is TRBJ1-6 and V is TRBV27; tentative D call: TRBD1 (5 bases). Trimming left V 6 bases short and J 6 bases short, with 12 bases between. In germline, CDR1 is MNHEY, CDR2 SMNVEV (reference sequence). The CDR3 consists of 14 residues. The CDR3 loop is CASSWGTFNSPLHF. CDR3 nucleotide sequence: TGTGCCAGCAGCTGGGGGACCTTTAATTCACCCCTCCACTTT.

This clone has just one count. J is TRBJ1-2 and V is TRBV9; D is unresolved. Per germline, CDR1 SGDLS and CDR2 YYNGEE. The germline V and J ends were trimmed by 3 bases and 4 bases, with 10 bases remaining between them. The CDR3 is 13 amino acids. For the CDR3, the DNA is TGTGCCAGCAGCGCCGGGCTCGGCTATGGCTACACCTTC. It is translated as CASSAGLGYGYTF. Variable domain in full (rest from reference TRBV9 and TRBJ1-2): DSGVTQTPKHLITATGQRVTLRCSPRSGDLSVYWYQQSLDQGLQFLIQYYNGEERAKGNILERFSAQQFPDLHSELNLSSLELGDSALYFCASSAGLGYGYTFGSGTRLTVV.

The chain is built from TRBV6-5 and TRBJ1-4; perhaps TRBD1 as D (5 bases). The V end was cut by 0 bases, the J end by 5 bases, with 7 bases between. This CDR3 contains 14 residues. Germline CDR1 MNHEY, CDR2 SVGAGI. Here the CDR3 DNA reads TGTGCCAGCAGTTACTCGTGGGGGAATGAAAAACTGTTTTTT. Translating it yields CASSYSWGNEKLFF.